This record covers a single TCR beta chain. Its antigen is as yet unknown. The data belong to a study of CD8 T cells in ankylosing spondylitis. Construction of TCR beta libraries was performed using quantitative 5'-RACE with molecular barcodes. TCRdb independently ran MiXCR on the 5' RACE reads; one entry per CDR3 protein. The table includes more than 100,000 distinct CDR3 sequences, about 15% detected once. Study conclusions and caveats: Reactive arthritis synovial fluid and blood were previously reported to contain some motif variants. Relatively rare in peripheral blood, disease-linked clones were also CD8+. According to the report, clones linked to the disease were significantly enriched in matched synovial fluid samples taken from ankylosing spondylitis patients. A TCR beta motif made of about eight highly homologous variants seemed typical of ankylosing spondylitis blood.

This CDR3 is built from 18 residues. Per germline, CDR1 MNHEY and CDR2 SVGAGI. Deletions cut 0 bases from V and 2 bases from J, with 17 bases between. Material for sequencing was blood, either unsorted or a sorted T cell fraction (not recorded which). The sequence was collected from a male donor with ankylosing spondylitis. J is TRBJ2-1 and V is TRBV6-5; D unclear. The CDR3 loop is CASSYSSSWAITYNEQFF. The CDR3 DNA reads as TGTGCCAGCAGTTACTCGAGTTCGTGGGCTATCACCTACAATGAGCAGTTCTTC.